Sequencing of this T cell receptor (beta chain) was carried out in a study of T-cell reconstitution after alpha-beta-depleted transplantation in children. This clonotype was observed a few times. Germline V gives CDR1 DFQATT, CDR2 SNEGSKA (reference sequence). V was shortened by 0 bases and J by 6 bases, with 14 bases between the two germline ends. The CDR3 spans 14 residues. Unique molecular identifiers were used in preparing the TCRbeta library. MiXCR, run by TCRdb on the PCR reads, gives a single entry per CDR3 protein. The data show approximately 510,000 distinct CDR3 sequences, with around 20% seen just once and over 3% held by the top ten.

Sample: PBMCs from the stem cell graft donor, taken from the stem cell graft. V is TRBV20-1 and J is TRBJ1-2; D is uncertain. This receptor was obtained from a human donor who donated a stem cell graft to a child with acute lymphoblastic leukemia. In DNA, the CDR3 is TGCAGTGCTAGAGATTTAGACAAGGAAAATGGCTACACCTTC. Encoded protein: CSARDLDKENGYTF.